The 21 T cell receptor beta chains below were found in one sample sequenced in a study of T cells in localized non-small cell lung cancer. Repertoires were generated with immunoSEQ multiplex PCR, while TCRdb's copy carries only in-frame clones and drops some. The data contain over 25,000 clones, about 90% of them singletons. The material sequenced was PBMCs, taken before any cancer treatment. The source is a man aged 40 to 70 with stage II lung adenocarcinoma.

CDR3 region: CASSFPHTGNEQFF. The CDR3 DNA follows: TGTGCCAGTAGTTTCCCCCATACGGGCAATGAGCAGTTCTTC. This chain links TRBV19 with TRBJ2-1; D is undetermined. This CDR3 contains 14 residues. Germline-derived CDR1 and CDR2 are LNHDA and SQIVND (reference sequence). With 5 bases removed from V and 6 bases from J, the gap between germline ends came to 14 bases.

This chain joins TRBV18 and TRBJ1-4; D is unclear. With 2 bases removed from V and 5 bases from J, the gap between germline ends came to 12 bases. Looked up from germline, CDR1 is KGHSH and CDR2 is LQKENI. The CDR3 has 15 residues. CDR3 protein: CASSPSTSRNEKLFF. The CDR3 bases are TGTGCCAGCTCACCATCGACATCGAGGAATGAAAAACTGTTTTTT.

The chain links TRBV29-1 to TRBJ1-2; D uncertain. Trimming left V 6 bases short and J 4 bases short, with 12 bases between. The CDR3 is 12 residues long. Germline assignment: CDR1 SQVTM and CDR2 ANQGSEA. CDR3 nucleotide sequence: TGCAGCGTCGACTATCGGGCCTATGGCTACACCTTC. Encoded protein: CSVDYRAYGYTF.

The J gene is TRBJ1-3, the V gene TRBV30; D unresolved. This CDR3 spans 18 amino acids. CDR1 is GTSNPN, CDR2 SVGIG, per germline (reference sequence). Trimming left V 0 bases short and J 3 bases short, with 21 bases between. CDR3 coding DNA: TGTGCCTGGAGTGTATTCGCGATAACTTGGAGTGGTGGAAACACCATATATTTT. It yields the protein CAWSVFAITWSGGNTIYF.

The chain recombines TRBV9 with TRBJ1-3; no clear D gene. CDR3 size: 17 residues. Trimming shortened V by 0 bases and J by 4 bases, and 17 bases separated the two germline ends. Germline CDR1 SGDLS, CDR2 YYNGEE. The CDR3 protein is CASSVAVTSHGGNTIYF. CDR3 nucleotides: TGTGCCAGCAGCGTAGCGGTGACATCCCACGGGGGAAACACCATATATTTT.

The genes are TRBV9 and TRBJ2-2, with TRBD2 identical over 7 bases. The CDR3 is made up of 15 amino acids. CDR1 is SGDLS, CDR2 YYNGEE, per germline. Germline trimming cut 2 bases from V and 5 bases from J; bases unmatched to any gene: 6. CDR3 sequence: CASSVLAEQTGELFF. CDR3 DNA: TGTGCCAGCAGCGTTCTAGCGGAACAGACCGGGGAGCTGTTTTTT.

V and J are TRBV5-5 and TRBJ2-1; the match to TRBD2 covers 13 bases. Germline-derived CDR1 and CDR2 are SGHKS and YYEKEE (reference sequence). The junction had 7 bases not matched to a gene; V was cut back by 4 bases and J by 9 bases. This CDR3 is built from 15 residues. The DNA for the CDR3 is TGTGCCAGCAGCGGGGGGACTAGCGGGACTGTTGAGCAGTTCTTC. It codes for CASSGGTSGTVEQFF.

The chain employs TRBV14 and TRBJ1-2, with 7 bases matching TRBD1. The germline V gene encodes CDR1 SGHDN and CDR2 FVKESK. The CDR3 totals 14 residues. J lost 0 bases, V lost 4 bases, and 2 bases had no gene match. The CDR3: CASSLQGTNYGYTF. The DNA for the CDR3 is TGTGCCAGCAGCCTACAGGGGACTAACTATGGCTACACCTTC.

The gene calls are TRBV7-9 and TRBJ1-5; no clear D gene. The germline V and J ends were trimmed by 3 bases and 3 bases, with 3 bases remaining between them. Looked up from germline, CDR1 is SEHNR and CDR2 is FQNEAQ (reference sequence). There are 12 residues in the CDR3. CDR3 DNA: TGTGCCAGCAGCTTCCTCAATCAGCCCCAGCATTTT. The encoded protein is CASSFLNQPQHF.

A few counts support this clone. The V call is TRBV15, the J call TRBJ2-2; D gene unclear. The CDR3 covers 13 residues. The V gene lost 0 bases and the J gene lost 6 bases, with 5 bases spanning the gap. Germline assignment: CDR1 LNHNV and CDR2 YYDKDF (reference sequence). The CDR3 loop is CATSRERPGELFF. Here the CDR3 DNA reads TGTGCCACCAGCAGAGAAAGGCCCGGGGAGCTGTTTTTT.

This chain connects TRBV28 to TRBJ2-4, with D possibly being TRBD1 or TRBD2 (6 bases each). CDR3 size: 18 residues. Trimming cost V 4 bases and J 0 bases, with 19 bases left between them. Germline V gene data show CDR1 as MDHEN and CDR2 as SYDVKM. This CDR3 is CASSSPGGGRLAKNIQYF. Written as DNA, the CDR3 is TGTGCCAGCAGTTCTCCCGGAGGGGGGCGGTTAGCCAAAAACATTCAGTACTTC.

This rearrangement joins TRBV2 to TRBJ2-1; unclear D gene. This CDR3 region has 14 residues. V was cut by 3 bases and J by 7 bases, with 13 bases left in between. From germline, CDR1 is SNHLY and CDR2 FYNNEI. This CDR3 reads CASSDLVVGNEQFF. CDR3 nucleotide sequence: TGTGCCAGCAGTGATTTAGTTGTGGGAAATGAGCAGTTCTTC.

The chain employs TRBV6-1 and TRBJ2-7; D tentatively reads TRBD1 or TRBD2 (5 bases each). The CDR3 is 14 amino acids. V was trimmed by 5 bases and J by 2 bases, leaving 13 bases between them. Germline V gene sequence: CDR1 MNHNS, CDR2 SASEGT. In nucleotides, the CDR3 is TGTGCCAGCAGTCCATCGGGGCAAGCCTACGAGCAGTACTTC. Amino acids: CASSPSGQAYEQYF.

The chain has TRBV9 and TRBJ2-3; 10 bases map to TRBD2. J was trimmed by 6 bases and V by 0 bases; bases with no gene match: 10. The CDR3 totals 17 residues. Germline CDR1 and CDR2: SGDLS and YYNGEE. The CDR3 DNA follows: TGTGCCAGCAGCGTAGAGGGAGTCGGTAGCGGGGGGGATACGCAGTATTTT. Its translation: CASSVEGVGSGGDTQYF.

CDR3 residues: CASRDVGGGYEQYF. The CDR3 nucleotides read TGTGCCAGCAGGGATGTGGGAGGAGGGTACGAGCAGTACTTC. The chain couples TRBV28 to TRBJ2-7; maybe TRBD2 (6 bases). This CDR3 is built from 14 residues. CDR1 and CDR2 (germline): MDHEN, SYDVKM. The V end was cut by 6 bases, the J end by 4 bases, with 16 bases between.

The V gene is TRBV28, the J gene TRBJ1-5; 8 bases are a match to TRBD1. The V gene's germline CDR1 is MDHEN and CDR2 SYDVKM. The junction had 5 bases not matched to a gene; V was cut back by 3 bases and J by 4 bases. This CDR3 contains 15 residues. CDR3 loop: CASSFADRANQPQHF. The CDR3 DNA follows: TGTGCCAGCAGTTTTGCGGACAGGGCAAATCAGCCCCAGCATTTT.

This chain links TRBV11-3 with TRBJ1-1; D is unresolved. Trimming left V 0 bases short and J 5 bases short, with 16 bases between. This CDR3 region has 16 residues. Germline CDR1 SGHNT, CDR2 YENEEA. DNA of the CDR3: TGTGCCAGCAGCTTAGATGTGGGTCCCGTAGGGACTGAAGCTTTCTTT. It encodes CASSLDVGPVGTEAFF.

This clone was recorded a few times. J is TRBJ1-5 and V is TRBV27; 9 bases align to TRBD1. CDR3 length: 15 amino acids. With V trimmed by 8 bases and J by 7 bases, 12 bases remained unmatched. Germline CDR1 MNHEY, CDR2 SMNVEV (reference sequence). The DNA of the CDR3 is TGTGCCAGCGCACCCGGGACAGGGCCGAAGCAGCCCCAGCATTTT. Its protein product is CASAPGTGPKQPQHF.

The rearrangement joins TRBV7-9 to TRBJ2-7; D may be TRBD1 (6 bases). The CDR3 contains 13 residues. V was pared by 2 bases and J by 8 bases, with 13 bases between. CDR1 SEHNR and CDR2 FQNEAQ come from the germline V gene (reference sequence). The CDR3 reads CASSLSLDRKQYF. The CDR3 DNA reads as TGTGCCAGCAGCTTATCGTTAGACAGGAAGCAGTACTTC.

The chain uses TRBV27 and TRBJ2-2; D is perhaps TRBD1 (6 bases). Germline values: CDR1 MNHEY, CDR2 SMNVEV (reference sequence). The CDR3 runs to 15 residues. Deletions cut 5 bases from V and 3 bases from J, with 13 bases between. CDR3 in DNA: TGTGCCAGCAGTCCCCCGGACAGATACACCGGGGAGCTGTTTTTT. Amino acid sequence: CASSPPDRYTGELFF.

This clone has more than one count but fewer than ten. For the CDR3, the DNA is TGTGCCAGCAGCCCCCAGGGGGGGGCAGGGGTGAATGAAAAACTGTTTTTT. Its translation: CASSPQGGAGVNEKLFF. The chain employs TRBV7-2 and TRBJ1-4; 7 bases are a match to TRBD1. The germline V gene has CDR1 SGHTA and CDR2 FQGNSA. This CDR3 has 17 amino acids. Trimming took 5 bases from V and 5 from J; bases not matched to a gene: 14.